This T cell receptor beta chain was observed in a study of Ad26.COV2.S vaccination and SARS-CoV-2 variants. Comments on this clone: Its antigen is not known.

Overall study results and limits: Measurement of non-spike TCR breadth gave similar results in vaccine and placebo recipients.

The protocol was immunoSEQ multiplex PCR, while the TCRdb copy is restricted to in-frame clones and leaves out a portion. The repertoire holds about 97,000 clones, with around three quarters as singletons. The CDR3 is 15 amino acids. Trimming shortened V by 3 bases and J by 4 bases, and 13 bases separated the two germline ends. Germline CDR1 is LNHDA and CDR2 is SQIVND (reference sequence). The chain joins TRBV19 to TRBJ1-5; D is unresolved. The clonotype comes from a human donor who had recovered from COVID-19. The sample in question was peripheral blood, obtained after recovery from COVID-19. CDR3 in DNA: TGTGCCAGTAGTATTATGAGGGAAACAAATCAGCCCCAGCATTTT. Its translation is CASSIMRETNQPQHF. Full variable domain (outside the CDR3, taken from reference TRBV19 and TRBJ1-5): DGGITQSPKYLFRKEGQNVTLSCEQNLNHDAMYWYRQDPGQGLRLIYYSQIVNDFQKGDIAEGYSVSREKKESFPLTVTSAQKNPTAFYLCASSIMRETNQPQHFGDGTRLSIL.